These T cell receptor beta chains were read from a single sample in a study of blood T cell repertoires in COVID-19. Libraries were prepared by immunoSEQ multiplex PCR; TCRdb keeps only in-frame clonotypes and omits some of them. The sample has around 390,000 clones; approximately 87% are singletons. Material: PBMCs or T cells enriched from blood (not recorded which). Every receptor here comes from a woman in her fifties or sixties who had recovered from COVID-19. The CDR3 runs from the conserved cysteine through the conserved F or W. The D gene is left open where the match is weak. A clone size is listed for some rows: how often the clone was seen (once, few, many), or a class if it is expanded.

clone_size | d_call | j_call | v_call | cdr3_aa | cdr3_nt
NA | NA | TRBJ1-4 | TRBV6-5 | CASFGGEKLFF | TGTGCCAGCTTTGGGGGCGAAAAACTGTTTTTT
NA | TRBD1 | TRBJ1-5 | TRBV28 | CASINRRGQGAPSNQPQHF | TGTGCCAGCATCAACCGTCGGGGACAGGGGGCCCCTAGCAATCAGCCCCAGCATTTT
NA | TRBD2 | TRBJ2-5 | TRBV6-6 | CASRPRAGGLQETQYF | TGTGCCAGCAGGCCCCGGGCGGGGGGCCTCCAAGAGACCCAGTACTTC
NA | NA | TRBJ2-7 | TRBV18 | CASSEMTTQTYEQYF | TGTGCCAGCTCAGAAATGACAACTCAGACCTACGAGCAGTACTTC
NA | NA | TRBJ2-2 | TRBV7-2 | CASSVPGMMAGELFF | TGTGCCAGCAGCGTGCCCGGTATGATGGCCGGGGAGCTGTTTTTT
NA | NA | TRBJ1-3 | TRBV4-1 | CASSQGRGLGNTIYF | TGCGCCAGCAGCCAAGGAAGGGGGTTAGGAAACACCATATATTTT
once | NA | TRBJ1-2 | TRBV5-6 | CASSLTDRLGYGYTF | TGTGCCAGCAGCCTCACGGACAGACTTGGGTATGGCTACACCTTC
NA | TRBD1 | TRBJ1-2 | TRBV9 | CASSAGTVLSYGYTF | TGTGCCAGCAGCGCTGGGACAGTCCTTAGCTATGGCTACACCTTC
NA | TRBD1 | TRBJ1-1 | TRBV28 | CASSPDRGVGAFF | TGTGCCAGCAGCCCCGACAGGGGCGTTGGAGCTTTCTTT
NA | TRBD1 | TRBJ1-2 | TRBV24-1 | CATSRDRVYGYTF | TGTGCCACCAGCCGGGACAGGGTCTATGGCTACACCTTC
NA | NA | TRBJ1-3 | TRBV19 | CASSTAFRRSSGNTIYF | TGTGCCAGTAGTACCGCCTTTAGGAGATCCTCTGGAAACACCATATATTTT
NA | NA | TRBJ2-5 | TRBV3-1/TRBV3-2 | CATKRGGETQYF | TGTGCCACCAAACGAGGCGGAGAGACCCAGTACTTC
NA | TRBD1 | TRBJ2-7 | TRBV11-2 | CASSSLLGQGFNEQYF | TGTGCCAGCAGTAGCCTCCTCGGACAGGGTTTCAACGAGCAGTACTTC
NA | NA | TRBJ1-4 | TRBV28 | CASRYEGANEKLFF | TGTGCCAGCCGTTACGAGGGTGCTAATGAAAAACTGTTTTTT
NA | TRBD2 | TRBJ2-1 | TRBV7-2 | CASSRSGGAPNEQFF | TGTGCCAGCAGCCGGAGCGGGGGGGCCCCCAATGAGCAGTTCTTC
NA | TRBD1 | TRBJ1-1 | TRBV3-1/TRBV3-2 | CASSQVRGVTEAFF | TGTGCCAGCAGCCAAGTCAGGGGGGTCACTGAAGCTTTCTTT
NA | TRBD1 | TRBJ1-5 | TRBV19 | CASSAPGTALGQPQHF | TGTGCCAGTAGTGCACCCGGGACAGCACTGGGGCAGCCCCAGCATTTT